The clone carrying this T cell receptor beta chain appeared many times. Its specificity is unknown. This record comes from a study of neurological immune-mediated disorders. The time point denotes: longitudinal time-point 2. Maryland, USA blood bank volunteers served as healthy controls. It was from 2 million PBMCs stored at -80 C that the unsorted libraries were obtained. Each TCR transcript was tagged with a 10-nucleotide random UMI during 5'RACE. MiXCR was run by TCRdb on the 5' RACE reads, yielding one entry per CDR3 protein. The sample includes fewer than 35,000 distinct CDR3 sequences, 10% to 15% of them seen just once. From germline, CDR1 is DFQATT and CDR2 SNEGSKA (reference sequence). The V end lost 5 bases, the J end lost 3 bases, and 13 bases lay between the germline ends. The CDR3 loop spans 13 amino acids. Overall study results and limits: Across subjects, no CDR3 amino acid sequence appeared in expanded clones of more than one subject, a finding that suggested private repertoires in all groups.

Sequencing used PBMCs. This TCR derives from a woman aged 40 to 50 in good health. The rearrangement uses TRBV20-1 and TRBJ1-1; D may be TRBD1 (5 bases). The CDR3 here is CSALTGGYTEAFF. The CDR3 coding sequence is TGCAGTGCTCTTACCGGGGGGTACACTGAAGCTTTCTTT.